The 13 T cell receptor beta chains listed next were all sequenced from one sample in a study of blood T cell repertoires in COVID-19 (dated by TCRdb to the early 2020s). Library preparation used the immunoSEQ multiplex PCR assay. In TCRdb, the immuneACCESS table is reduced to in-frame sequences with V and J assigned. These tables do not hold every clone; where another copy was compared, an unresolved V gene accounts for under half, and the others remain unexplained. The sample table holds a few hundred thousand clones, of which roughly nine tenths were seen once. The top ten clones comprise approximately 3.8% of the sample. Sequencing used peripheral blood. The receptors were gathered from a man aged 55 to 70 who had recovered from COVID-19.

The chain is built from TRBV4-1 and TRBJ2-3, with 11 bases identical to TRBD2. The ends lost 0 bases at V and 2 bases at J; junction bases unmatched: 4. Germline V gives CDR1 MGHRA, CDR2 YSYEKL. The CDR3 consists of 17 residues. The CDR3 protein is CASSQDSGGEITDTQYF. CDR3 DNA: TGCGCCAGCAGCCAAGATAGCGGGGGGGAAATCACAGATACGCAGTATTTT.

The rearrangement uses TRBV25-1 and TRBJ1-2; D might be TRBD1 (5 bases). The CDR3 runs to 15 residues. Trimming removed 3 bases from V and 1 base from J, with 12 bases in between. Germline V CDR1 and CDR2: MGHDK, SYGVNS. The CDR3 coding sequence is TGTGCCAGCAGTGACCTACCCCAGGGTAACTATGGCTACACCTTC. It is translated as CASSDLPQGNYGYTF.

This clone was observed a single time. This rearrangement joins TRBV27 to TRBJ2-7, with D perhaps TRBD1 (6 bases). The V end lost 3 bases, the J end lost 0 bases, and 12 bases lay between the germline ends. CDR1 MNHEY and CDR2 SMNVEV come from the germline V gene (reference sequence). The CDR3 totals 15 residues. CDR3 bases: TGTGCCAGCAGTTTCAGGACAGCAGCCTCCTACGAGCAGTACTTC. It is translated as CASSFRTAASYEQYF.

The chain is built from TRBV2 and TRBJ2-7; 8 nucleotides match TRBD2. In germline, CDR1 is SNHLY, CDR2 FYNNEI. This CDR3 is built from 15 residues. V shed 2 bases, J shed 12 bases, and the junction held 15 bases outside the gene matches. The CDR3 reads CASSEWGLDGGVPYF. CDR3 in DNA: TGTGCCAGCAGTGAATGGGGACTAGATGGTGGGGTGCCGTACTTC.

The DNA for the CDR3 is TGTGCCAGCAGCCATCCCCGGGGACAGGGGAGAGAGCAGTACTTC. Its translation is CASSHPRGQGREQYF. The genes are TRBV9 and TRBJ2-7; 10 bases align to TRBD1. The CDR3 spans 15 residues. V shed 4 bases and J 7 bases; nucleotides not matched to a gene: 11. Germline V gene lookup returns CDR1 SGDLS and CDR2 YYNGEE. The complete variable domain, with remaining parts taken from reference TRBV9 and TRBJ2-7, reads DSGVTQTPKHLITATGQRVTLRCSPRSGDLSVYWYQQSLDQGLQFLIQYYNGEERAKGNILERFSAQQFPDLHSELNLSSLELGDSALYFCASSHPRGQGREQYFGPGTRLTVT.

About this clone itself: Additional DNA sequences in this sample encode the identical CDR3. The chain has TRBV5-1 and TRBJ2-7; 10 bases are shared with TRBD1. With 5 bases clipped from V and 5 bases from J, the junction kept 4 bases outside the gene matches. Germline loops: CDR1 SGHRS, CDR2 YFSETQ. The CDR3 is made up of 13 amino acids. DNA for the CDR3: TGCGCCAGCAGGGACAGGGGGTCGGACGAGCAGTACTTC. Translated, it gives CASRDRGSDEQYF.

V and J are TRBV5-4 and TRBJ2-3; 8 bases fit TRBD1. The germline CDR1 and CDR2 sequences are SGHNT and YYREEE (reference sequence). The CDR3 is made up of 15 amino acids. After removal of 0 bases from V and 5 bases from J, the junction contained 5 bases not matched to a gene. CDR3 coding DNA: TGTGCCAGCAGCTTGGACAGGGGGTTCCGAGATACGCAGTATTTT. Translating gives CASSLDRGFRDTQYF.

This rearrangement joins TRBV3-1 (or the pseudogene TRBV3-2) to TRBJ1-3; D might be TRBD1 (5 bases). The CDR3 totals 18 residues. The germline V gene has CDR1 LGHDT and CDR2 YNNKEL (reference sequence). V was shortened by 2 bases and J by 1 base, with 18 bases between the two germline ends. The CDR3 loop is CASSQTRKGGVSGNTIYF. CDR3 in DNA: TGTGCCAGCAGCCAAACCCGTAAGGGAGGGGTATCTGGAAACACCATATATTTT.

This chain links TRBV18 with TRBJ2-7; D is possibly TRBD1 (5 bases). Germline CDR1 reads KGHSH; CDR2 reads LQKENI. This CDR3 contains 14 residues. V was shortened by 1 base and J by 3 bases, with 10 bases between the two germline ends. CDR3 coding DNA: TGTGCCAGCTCACCACGTTCCAGGGTCTACGAGCAGTACTTC. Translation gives CASSPRSRVYEQYF.

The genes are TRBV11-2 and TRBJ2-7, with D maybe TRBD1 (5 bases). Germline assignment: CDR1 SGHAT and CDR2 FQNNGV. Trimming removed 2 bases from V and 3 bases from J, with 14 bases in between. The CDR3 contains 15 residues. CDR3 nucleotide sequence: TGTGCCAGCAGCTTATCCGACAGACTCGTCTACGAGCAGTACTTC. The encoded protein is CASSLSDRLVYEQYF.

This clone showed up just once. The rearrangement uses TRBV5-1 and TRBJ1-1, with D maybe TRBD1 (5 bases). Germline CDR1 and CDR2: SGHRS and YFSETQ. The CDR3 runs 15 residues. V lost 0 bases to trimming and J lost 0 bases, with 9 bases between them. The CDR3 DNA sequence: TGCGCCAGCAGCTTGGGGGCAGGGCTGAACACTGAAGCTTTCTTT. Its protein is CASSLGAGLNTEAFF.

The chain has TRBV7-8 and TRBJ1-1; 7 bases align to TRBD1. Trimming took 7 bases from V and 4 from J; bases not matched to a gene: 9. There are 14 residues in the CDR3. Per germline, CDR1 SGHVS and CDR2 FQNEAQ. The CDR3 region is CASTTTTGSTEAFF. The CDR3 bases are TGTGCCAGCACAACGACGACAGGGTCCACTGAAGCTTTCTTT.

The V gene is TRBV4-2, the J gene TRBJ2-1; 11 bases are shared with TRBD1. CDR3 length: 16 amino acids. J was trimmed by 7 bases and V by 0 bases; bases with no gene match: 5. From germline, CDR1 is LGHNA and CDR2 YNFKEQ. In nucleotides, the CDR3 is TGTGCCAGCAGCCAAGAGTGGACAGGGGGCTTGAATGAGCAGTTCTTC. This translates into CASSQEWTGGLNEQFF.